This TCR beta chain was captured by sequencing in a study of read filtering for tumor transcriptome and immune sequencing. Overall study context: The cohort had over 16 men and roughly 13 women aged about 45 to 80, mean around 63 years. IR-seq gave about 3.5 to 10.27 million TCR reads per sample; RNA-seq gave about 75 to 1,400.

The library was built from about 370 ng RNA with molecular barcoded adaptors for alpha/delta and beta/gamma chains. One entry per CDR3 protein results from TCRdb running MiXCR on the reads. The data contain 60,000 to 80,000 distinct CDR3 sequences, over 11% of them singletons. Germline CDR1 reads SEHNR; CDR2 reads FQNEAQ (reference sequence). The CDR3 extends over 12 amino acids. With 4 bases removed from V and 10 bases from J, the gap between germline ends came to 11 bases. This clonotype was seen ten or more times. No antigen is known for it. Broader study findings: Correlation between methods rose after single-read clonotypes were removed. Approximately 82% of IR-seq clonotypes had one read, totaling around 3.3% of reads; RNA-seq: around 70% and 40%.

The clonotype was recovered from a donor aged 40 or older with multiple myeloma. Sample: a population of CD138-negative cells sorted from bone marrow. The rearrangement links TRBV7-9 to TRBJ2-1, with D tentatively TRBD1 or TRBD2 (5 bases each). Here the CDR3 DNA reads TGTGCCAGCAGCTGGGACCAATCCGAGCAGTTCTTC. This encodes CASSWDQSEQFF.